The 5 T cell receptor beta chains given below trace back to one sample, sequenced in a study of T cell changes during pregnancy in multiple sclerosis. TCRdb keeps only in-frame clones here, not all; method: immunoSEQ multiplex PCR. The top ten clones hold about 8% of a sample with 25,000 to 35,000 clones, about 91% of them seen once. Sequencing used CD8+ T cells from peripheral blood mononuclear cells, obtained before pregnancy. All receptors derive from a female donor with multiple sclerosis, enrolled in a pregnancy study.

The V and J genes are TRBV6-5 and TRBJ2-5; D gene unclear. V was clipped by 2 bases and J by 3 bases, with 7 bases between them. Germline V gives CDR1 MNHEY, CDR2 SVGAGI. The CDR3 spans 13 residues. The CDR3, as DNA: TGTGCCAGCAGTTACGACCAGGAAGAGACCCAGTACTTC. The encoded protein is CASSYDQEETQYF.

This clone was counted between two and nine times. The chain links TRBV11-2 to TRBJ1-6; weak D call: TRBD1 (6 bases). The CDR3 runs to 13 residues. The V gene's germline CDR1 is SGHAT and CDR2 FQNNGV. V shed 3 bases and J shed 10 bases, with 10 bases lying between them. Written as DNA, the CDR3 is TGTGCCAGCAGCTTTGGGGGCGAGTCACCCCTCCACTTT. Amino acids: CASSFGGESPLHF.

The chain has TRBV18 and TRBJ2-1, with D unclear. With 2 bases removed from V and 0 bases from J, the gap between germline ends came to 5 bases. This CDR3 is 14 amino acids long. Germline-derived CDR1 and CDR2 are KGHSH and LQKENI. The CDR3 sequence is CASSPESSYNEQFF. CDR3 in DNA: TGTGCCAGCTCACCAGAGAGCTCCTACAATGAGCAGTTCTTC.

The chain has TRBV5-4 and TRBJ2-3; TRBD2 agrees at 10 bases. V dropped 4 bases and J dropped 4; count of bases not matched to a gene: 9. Per germline, CDR1 SGHNT and CDR2 YYREEE (reference sequence). The CDR3 runs 16 residues. CDR3 sequence: CASSRSGLAVADTQYF. Here the CDR3 DNA reads TGTGCCAGCAGCAGGAGCGGACTAGCGGTGGCAGATACGCAGTATTTT.

The chain is built from TRBV27 and TRBJ2-1; maybe TRBD1 (6 bases). The germline V and J ends were trimmed by 5 bases and 5 bases, with 16 bases remaining between them. The CDR3 extends over 15 amino acids. CDR1 MNHEY and CDR2 SMNVEV come from the germline V gene (reference sequence). The CDR3 loop is CASSRTANAHNEQFF. DNA for the CDR3: TGTGCCAGCAGTAGGACAGCGAACGCCCACAATGAGCAGTTCTTC.